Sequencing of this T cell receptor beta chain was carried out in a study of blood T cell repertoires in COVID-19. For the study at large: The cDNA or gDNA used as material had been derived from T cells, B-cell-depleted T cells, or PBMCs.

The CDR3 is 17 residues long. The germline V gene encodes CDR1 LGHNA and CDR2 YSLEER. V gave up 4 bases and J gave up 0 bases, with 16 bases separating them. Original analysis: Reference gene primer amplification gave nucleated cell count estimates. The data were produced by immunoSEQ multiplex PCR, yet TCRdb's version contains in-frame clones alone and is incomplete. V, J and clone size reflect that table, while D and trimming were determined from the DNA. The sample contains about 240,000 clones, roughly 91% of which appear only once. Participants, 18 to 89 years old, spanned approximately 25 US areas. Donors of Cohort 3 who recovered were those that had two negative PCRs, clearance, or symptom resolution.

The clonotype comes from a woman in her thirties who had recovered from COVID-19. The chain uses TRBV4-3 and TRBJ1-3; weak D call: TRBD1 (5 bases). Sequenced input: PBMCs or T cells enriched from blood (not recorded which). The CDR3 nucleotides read TGCGCCAGCAGCCCCAAATCTCACAGGAGCTCTGGAAACACCATATATTTT. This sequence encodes CASSPKSHRSSGNTIYF.